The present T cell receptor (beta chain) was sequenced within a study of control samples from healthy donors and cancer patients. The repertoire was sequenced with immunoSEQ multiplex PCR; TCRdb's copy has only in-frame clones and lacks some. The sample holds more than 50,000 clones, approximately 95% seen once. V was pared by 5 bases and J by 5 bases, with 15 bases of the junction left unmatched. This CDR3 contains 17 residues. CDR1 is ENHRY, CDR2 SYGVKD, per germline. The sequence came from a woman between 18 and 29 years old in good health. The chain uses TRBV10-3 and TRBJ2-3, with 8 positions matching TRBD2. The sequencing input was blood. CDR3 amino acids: CAISPQWGKRGRDTQYF. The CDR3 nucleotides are TGTGCCATCAGTCCCCAGTGGGGAAAGCGGGGGAGAGATACGCAGTATTTT.